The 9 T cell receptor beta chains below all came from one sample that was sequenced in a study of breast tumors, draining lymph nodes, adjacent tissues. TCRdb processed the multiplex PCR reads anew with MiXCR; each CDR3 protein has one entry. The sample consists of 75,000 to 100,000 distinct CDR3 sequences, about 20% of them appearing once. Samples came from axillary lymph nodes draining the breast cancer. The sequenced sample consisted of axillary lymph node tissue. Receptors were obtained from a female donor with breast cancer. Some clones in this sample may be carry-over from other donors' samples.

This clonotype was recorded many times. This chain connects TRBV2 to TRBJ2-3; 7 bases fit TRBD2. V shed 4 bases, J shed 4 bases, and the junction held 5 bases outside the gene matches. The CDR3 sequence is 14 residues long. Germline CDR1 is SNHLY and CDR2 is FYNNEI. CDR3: CASSAGGKADTQYF. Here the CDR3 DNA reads TGTGCCAGCAGTGCGGGGGGTAAGGCAGATACGCAGTATTTT.

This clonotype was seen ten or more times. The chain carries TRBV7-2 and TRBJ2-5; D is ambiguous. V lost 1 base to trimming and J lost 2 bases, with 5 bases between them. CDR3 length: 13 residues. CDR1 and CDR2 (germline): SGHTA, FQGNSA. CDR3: CASSLGRQETQYF. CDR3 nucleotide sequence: TGTGCCAGCAGCTTAGGTAGACAAGAGACCCAGTACTTC.

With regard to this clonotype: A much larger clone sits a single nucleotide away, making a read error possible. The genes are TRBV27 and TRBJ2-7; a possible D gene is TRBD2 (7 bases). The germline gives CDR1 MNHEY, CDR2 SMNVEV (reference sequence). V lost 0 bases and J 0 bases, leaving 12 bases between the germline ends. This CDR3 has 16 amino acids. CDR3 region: CASSLSIGGGSYEQYF. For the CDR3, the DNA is TGTGCCAGCAGTTTATCGATAGGGGGGGGCTCCTACGAGCAGTACTTC.

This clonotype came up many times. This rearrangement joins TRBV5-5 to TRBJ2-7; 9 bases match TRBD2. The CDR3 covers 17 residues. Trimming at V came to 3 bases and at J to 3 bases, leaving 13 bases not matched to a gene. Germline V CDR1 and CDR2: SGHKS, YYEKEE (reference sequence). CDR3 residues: CASSSPYLSGGIYEQYF. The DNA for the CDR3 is TGTGCCAGCAGCTCGCCATACCTTAGCGGGGGCATCTACGAGCAGTACTTC. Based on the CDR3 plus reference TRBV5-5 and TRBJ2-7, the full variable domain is DAGVTQSPTHLIKTRGQQVTLRCSPISGHKSVSWYQQVLGQGPQFIFQYYEKEERGRGNFPDRFSARQFPNYSSELNVNALLLGDSALYLCASSSPYLSGGIYEQYFGPGTRLTVT.

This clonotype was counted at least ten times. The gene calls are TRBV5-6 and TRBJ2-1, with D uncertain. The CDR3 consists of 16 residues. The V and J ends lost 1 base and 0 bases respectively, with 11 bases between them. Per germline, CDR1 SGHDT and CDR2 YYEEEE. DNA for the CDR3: TGTGCCAGCAGCTTGCTCGGGCGAAGCTCCTACAATGAGCAGTTCTTC. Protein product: CASSLLGRSSYNEQFF.

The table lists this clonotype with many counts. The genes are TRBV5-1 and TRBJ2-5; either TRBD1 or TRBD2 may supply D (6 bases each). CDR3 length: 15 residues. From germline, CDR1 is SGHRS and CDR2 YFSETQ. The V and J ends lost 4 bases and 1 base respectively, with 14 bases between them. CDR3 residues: CASSPTGASQETQYF. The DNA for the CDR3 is TGCGCCAGCAGCCCCACGGGGGCCAGCCAAGAGACCCAGTACTTC.

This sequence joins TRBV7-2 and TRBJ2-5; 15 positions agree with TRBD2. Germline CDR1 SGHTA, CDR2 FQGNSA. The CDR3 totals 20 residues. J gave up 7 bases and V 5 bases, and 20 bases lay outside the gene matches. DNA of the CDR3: TGTGCCAGCAGCAAAAGTTTTAAGGGACTAGCGGGAGGAGAAGGAGGGACCCAGTACTTC. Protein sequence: CASSKSFKGLAGGEGGTQYF.

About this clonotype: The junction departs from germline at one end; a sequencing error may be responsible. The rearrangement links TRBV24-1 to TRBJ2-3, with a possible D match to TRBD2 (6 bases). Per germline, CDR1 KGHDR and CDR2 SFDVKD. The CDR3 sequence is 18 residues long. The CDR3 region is CATSGLPQSTREADTQYF. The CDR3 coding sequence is TGTGCCACCAGTGGTTTGCCGCAGTCGACTAGAGAGGCAGATACGCAGTATTTT.

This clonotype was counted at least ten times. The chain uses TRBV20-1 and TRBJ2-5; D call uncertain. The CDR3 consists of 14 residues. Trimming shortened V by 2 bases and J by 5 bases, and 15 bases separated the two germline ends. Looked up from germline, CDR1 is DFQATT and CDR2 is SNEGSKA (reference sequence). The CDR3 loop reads CSARSQPVGETQYF. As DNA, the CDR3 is TGCAGTGCTAGATCTCAACCGGTTGGGGAGACCCAGTACTTC.